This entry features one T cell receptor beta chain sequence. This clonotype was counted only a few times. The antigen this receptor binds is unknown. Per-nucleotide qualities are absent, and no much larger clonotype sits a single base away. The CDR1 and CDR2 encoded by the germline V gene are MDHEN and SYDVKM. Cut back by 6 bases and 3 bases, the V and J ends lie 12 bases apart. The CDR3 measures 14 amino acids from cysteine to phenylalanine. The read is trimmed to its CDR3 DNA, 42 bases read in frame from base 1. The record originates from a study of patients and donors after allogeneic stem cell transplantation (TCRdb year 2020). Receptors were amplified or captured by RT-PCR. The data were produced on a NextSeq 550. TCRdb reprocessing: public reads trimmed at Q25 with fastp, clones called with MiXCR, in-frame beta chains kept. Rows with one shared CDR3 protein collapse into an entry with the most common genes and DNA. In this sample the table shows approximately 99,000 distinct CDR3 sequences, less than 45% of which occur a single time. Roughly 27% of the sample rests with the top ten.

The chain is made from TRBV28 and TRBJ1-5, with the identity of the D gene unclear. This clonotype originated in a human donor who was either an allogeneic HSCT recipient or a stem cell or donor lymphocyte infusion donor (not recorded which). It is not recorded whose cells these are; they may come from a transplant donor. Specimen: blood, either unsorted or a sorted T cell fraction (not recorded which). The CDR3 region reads CASSSIATNQPQHF. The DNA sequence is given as TGTGCCAGCAGCTCTATCGCCACCAATCAGCCCCAGCATTTT.